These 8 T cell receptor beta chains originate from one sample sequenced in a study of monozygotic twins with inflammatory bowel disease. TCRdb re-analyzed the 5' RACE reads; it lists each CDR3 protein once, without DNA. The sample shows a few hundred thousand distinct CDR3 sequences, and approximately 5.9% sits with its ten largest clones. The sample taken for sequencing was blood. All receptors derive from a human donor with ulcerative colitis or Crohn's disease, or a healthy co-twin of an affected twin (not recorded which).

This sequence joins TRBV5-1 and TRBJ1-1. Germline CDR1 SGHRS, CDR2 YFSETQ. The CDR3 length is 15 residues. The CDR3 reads CASSLSQGIGTEAFF.

The CDR3 spells CSASPGPGTIYF. This chain joins TRBV20-1 and TRBJ1-3. Germline V gene data show CDR1 as DFQATT and CDR2 as SNEGSKA (reference sequence). The CDR3 is made up of 12 amino acids.

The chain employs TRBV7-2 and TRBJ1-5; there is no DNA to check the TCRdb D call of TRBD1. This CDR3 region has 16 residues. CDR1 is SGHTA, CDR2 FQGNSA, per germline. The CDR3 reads CASSINQGGLDQPQHF.

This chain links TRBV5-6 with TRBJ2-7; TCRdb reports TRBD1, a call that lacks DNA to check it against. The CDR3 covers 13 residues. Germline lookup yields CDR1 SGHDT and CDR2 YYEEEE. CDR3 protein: CASSFRGHYEQYF.

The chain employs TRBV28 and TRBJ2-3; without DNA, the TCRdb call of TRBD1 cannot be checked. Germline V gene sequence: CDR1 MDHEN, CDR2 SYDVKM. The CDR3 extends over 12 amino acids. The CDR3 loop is CASSPVADTQYF.

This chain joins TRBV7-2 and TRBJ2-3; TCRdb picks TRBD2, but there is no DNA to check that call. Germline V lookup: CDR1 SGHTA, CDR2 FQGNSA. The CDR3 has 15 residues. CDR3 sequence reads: CASSWTSGSTDTQYF.

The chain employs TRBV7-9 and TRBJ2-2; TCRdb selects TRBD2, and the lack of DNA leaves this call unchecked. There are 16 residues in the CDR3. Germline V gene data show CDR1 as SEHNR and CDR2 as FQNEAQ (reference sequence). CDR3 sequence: CASTRLNGRATGELFF.

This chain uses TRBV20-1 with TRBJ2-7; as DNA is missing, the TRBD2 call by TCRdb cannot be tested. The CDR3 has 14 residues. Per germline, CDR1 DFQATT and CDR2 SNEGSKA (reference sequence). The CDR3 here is CSAERPDSFYEQYF.